What follows are 28 T cell receptor beta chains derived from one specimen sequenced in a study of patients and donors after allogeneic stem cell transplantation. MiXCR was run by TCRdb on the RT-PCR reads, yielding one entry per CDR3 protein. The table lists fewer than 25,000 distinct CDR3 sequences, approximately 42% of them singletons. The sequencing input was blood, either unsorted or a sorted T cell fraction (not recorded which). The receptors come from a human donor who was either an allogeneic HSCT recipient or a stem cell or donor lymphocyte infusion donor (not recorded which). It is not recorded whose cells these are; they may come from a transplant donor.

The chain joins TRBV11-2 to TRBJ2-1; D may be TRBD1 or TRBD2 (5 bases each). CDR1 is SGHAT, CDR2 FQNNGV, per germline. CDR3 size: 15 residues. V lost 8 bases and J 0 bases, leaving 14 bases between the germline ends. CDR3: CASGRGAFSYNEQFF. The CDR3 nucleotides are TGTGCCAGCGGTCGAGGGGCCTTCTCCTACAATGAGCAGTTCTTC.

This rearrangement joins TRBV5-1 to TRBJ1-5; TRBD1 agrees at 8 bases. This CDR3 region has 15 residues. Trimming at V came to 0 bases and at J to 7 bases, leaving 6 bases not matched to a gene. Germline CDR1 SGHRS, CDR2 YFSETQ. CDR3 DNA sequence: TGCGCCAGCAGCTTGGTTCCAGGGGGCGCGCAGCCCCAGCATTTT. Its protein product is CASSLVPGGAQPQHF.

The rearrangement links TRBV5-1 to TRBJ1-5; D perhaps matches TRBD1 (6 bases). Germline CDR1 reads SGHRS; CDR2 reads YFSETQ. Trimming removed 0 bases at V and 1 base at J, with 8 bases between. This CDR3 has 15 amino acids. The CDR3 DNA reads TGCGCCAGCAGCTTGGAAGGGGGGAGCAATCAGCCCCAGCATTTT. It translates to CASSLEGGSNQPQHF.

The chain couples TRBV12-3 or TRBV12-4 to TRBJ2-7, with D possibly being TRBD1 or TRBD2 (5 bases each). V was clipped by 3 bases and J by 2 bases, with 8 bases between them. The length of the CDR3 is 13 residues. In nucleotides, the CDR3 is TGTGCCAGCAGTTTGGGGACCACCTACGAGCAGTACTTC. Translated: CASSLGTTYEQYF.

This clonotype has only a few counts. V is TRBV7-6 and J is TRBJ1-6, with D uncertain. This CDR3 has 14 residues. The germline gives CDR1 SGHVS, CDR2 FNYEAQ. Deletions cut 1 base from V and 10 bases from J, with 11 bases between. CDR3 loop: CASSLGGNHSPLHF. CDR3 sequence (DNA): TGTGCCAGCAGCTTAGGGGGAAATCACTCACCCCTCCACTTT.

The rearrangement uses TRBV27 and TRBJ1-1; D is perhaps TRBD1 (6 bases). The CDR3 extends over 11 amino acids. Germline V CDR1 and CDR2: MNHEY, SMNVEV (reference sequence). V lost 6 bases and J lost 5, with 7 bases in between. CDR3 DNA: TGTGCCAGCAGAGGGGGAACTGAAGCTTTCTTT. As protein: CASRGGTEAFF.

CDR3 nucleotides: TGCGCCAGCAGCAAGCTCCACCGGGAGACCCAGTACTTC. Its protein is CASSKLHRETQYF. The rearrangement uses TRBV5-1 and TRBJ2-5; unclear D gene. Germline assignment: CDR1 SGHRS and CDR2 YFSETQ. The V end was cut by 4 bases, the J end by 5 bases, with 12 bases between. The CDR3 has 13 residues.

The gene calls are TRBV24-1 and TRBJ1-6; TRBD1 matches 8 bases. Germline V gene sequence: CDR1 KGHDR, CDR2 SFDVKD. There are 18 residues in the CDR3. The junction had 8 bases not matched to a gene; V was cut back by 0 bases and J by 5 bases. CDR3 sequence reads: CATSDLRTGNYNNSPLHF. The CDR3 DNA reads TGTGCCACCAGTGATTTGCGGACAGGGAACTACAATAATTCACCCCTCCACTTT.

A few counts support this clonotype. The CDR3 bases are TGTGCCAGCAGCTCCTCTTACTACAATGAGCAGTTCTTC. Protein: CASSSSYYNEQFF. The chain carries TRBV7-3 and TRBJ2-1; D call uncertain. V lost 4 bases and J 3 bases, leaving 7 bases between the germline ends. Germline lookup yields CDR1 SGHTA and CDR2 FQGTGA. The CDR3 is made up of 13 amino acids.

In its sample, this clonotype was seen a few times. This chain joins TRBV11-2 and TRBJ1-4, with a possible D match to TRBD1 (6 bases). Trimming removed 1 base at V and 13 bases at J, with 19 bases between. The CDR3 extends over 15 amino acids. In germline, CDR1 is SGHAT, CDR2 FQNNGV. In DNA, the CDR3 is TGTGCCAGCAGCTTAGTCGGGACAACCACCGAACGACTGTTTTTT. It is translated as CASSLVGTTTERLFF.

This clonotype was seen ten or more times. The chain has TRBV19 and TRBJ1-2; D is unclear. The CDR3 runs 12 residues. Trimming shortened V by 2 bases and J by 6 bases, and 7 bases separated the two germline ends. Germline lookup yields CDR1 LNHDA and CDR2 SQIVND (reference sequence). The CDR3 spells CASSITSHGYTF. The CDR3, as DNA: TGTGCCAGTAGTATAACGTCCCATGGCTACACCTTC.

The chain has TRBV29-1 and TRBJ1-2; tentatively, D is TRBD1 (6 bases). This CDR3 spans 14 amino acids. V was shortened by 5 bases and J by 4 bases, with 17 bases between the two germline ends. CDR1 is SQVTM and CDR2 is ANQGSEA in the germline V gene. The CDR3, as DNA: TGCAGCGTTCATATCCCGGCAGGGGCCTATGGCTACACCTTC. Translation: CSVHIPAGAYGYTF.

This clonotype was detected only a few times. The V and J genes are TRBV12-3 or TRBV12-4 and TRBJ1-2; 9 bases agree with TRBD1. The CDR3 runs to 15 residues. After removal of 3 bases from V and 2 bases from J, the junction contained 4 bases not matched to a gene. The CDR3 is CASSLGTGRNYGYTF. The CDR3 DNA sequence: TGTGCCAGCAGTTTGGGGACAGGGAGGAACTATGGCTACACCTTC.

This sequence joins TRBV7-3 and TRBJ2-2, with D possibly TRBD1 on 5 matching bases. CDR3 length: 15 amino acids. Trimming removed 4 bases at V and 6 bases at J, with 15 bases between. The germline V gene encodes CDR1 SGHTA and CDR2 FQGTGA. This CDR3 is CASSSTTASAGELFF. CDR3 coding DNA: TGTGCCAGCAGCTCCACGACAGCATCAGCCGGGGAGCTGTTTTTT.

This clonotype was picked up a small number of times. The chain links TRBV7-7 to TRBJ2-1; 8 bases agree with TRBD1. V lost 0 bases and J lost 5; bases outside the gene matches: 9. The CDR3 length is 17 residues. Per germline, CDR1 SSHAT and CDR2 FNYEAQ (reference sequence). CDR3 bases: TGTGCCAGCAGCTTAGCCAACAGGGGGGTGAGGGACAATGAGCAGTTCTTC. Translation gives CASSLANRGVRDNEQFF.

CDR3 DNA sequence: TGTGCCAGCAACCTTGTGGGGGGCCCCCGGAAAGAAGAGCAGTACTTC. Its translation is CASNLVGGPRKEEQYF. V and J are TRBV28 and TRBJ2-7, with D possibly being TRBD1 or TRBD2 (6 bases each). Trimming took off 7 bases at V and 7 bases at J, with 26 bases between the two ends. This CDR3 has 16 residues. From germline, CDR1 is MDHEN and CDR2 SYDVKM.

The chain recombines TRBV27 with TRBJ1-4, with D unresolved. The CDR3 extends over 13 amino acids. Trimming removed 5 bases at V and 8 bases at J, with 12 bases between. Germline V CDR1 and CDR2: MNHEY, SMNVEV (reference sequence). The CDR3 sequence: CASSPWTEEKLFF. DNA for the CDR3: TGTGCCAGCAGTCCCTGGACGGAAGAAAAACTGTTTTTT.

V gene TRBV10-1 combines with J gene TRBJ1-2; D may be TRBD1 (6 bases). This CDR3 spans 15 amino acids. Germline loops: CDR1 WNHNN, CDR2 SYGVQD (reference sequence). Trimming took off 0 bases at V and 3 bases at J, with 11 bases between the two ends. The CDR3 region has the DNA TGCGCCAGCAGTGAGTCCGGACAGCCAGACTATGGCTACACCTTC. Translating it yields CASSESGQPDYGYTF.

This clonotype was seen many times. The V and J genes are TRBV6-5 and TRBJ2-1; tentative D call: TRBD2 (5 bases). The ends were cut back, 4 bases at V and 1 base at J, with 11 bases in the middle. CDR1 MNHEY and CDR2 SVGAGI come from the germline V gene. CDR3 length: 15 amino acids. The CDR3 coding sequence is TGTGCCAGCAGTTTGGTCCTAGCATCCTACAATGAGCAGTTCTTC. This codes for CASSLVLASYNEQFF.

The genes are TRBV10-3 and TRBJ1-2, with D possibly matching TRBD1 (5 bases). The CDR3 has 15 residues. V was pared by 8 bases and J by 5 bases, with 21 bases between. Germline V gives CDR1 ENHRY, CDR2 SYGVKD. CDR3 DNA sequence: TGTGCCATCGGGAATGGTGCACAGGAGGTATATGGCTACACCTTC. The encoded protein is CAIGNGAQEVYGYTF.

The chain has TRBV12-3 or TRBV12-4 and TRBJ2-7, with D uncertain. The CDR3 sequence is 13 residues long. V dropped 0 bases and J dropped 6 bases, with 9 bases sitting between them. CDR3 nucleotides: TGTGCCAGCAGTTTAGCCGGGTTCGGCGAGCAGTACTTC. It is translated as CASSLAGFGEQYF.

The rearrangement links TRBV3-1 to TRBJ1-1, with a tentative D call TRBD1 (6 bases). The germline CDR1 and CDR2 sequences are LGHDT and YNNKEL (reference sequence). Trimming stripped 5 bases from V and 1 base from J, with 14 bases between. The CDR3 covers 15 residues. CDR3 DNA sequence: TGTGCCAGCAGCGTCGAAAGGGGGTCGAACACTGAAGCTTTCTTT. This translates into CASSVERGSNTEAFF.

This clonotype was found a few times. The CDR3 here is CASSPRPGQGSEKLFF. CDR3 sequence (DNA): TGTGCCAGCTCACCTCGACCGGGACAGGGATCCGAAAAACTGTTTTTT. The V and J genes are TRBV18 and TRBJ1-4; 9 positions agree with TRBD1. Unmatched junction bases numbered 10, after V lost 3 bases and J lost 8 bases. Germline-derived CDR1 and CDR2 are KGHSH and LQKENI. The CDR3 runs 16 residues.

This clonotype was counted only a few times. The chain has TRBV7-9 and TRBJ1-6, with TRBD1 identical over 8 bases. The CDR3 has 15 amino acids. Germline V lookup: CDR1 SEHNR, CDR2 FQNEAQ (reference sequence). V dropped 1 base and J dropped 9; count of bases not matched to a gene: 5. CDR3 region: CASSLGTGKSSPLHF. CDR3 bases: TGTGCCAGCAGCTTAGGGACAGGGAAAAGTTCACCCCTCCACTTT.

The chain has TRBV14 and TRBJ1-2, with D uncertain. Per germline, CDR1 SGHDN and CDR2 FVKESK. The CDR3 extends over 13 amino acids. V shed 0 bases and J shed 2 bases, with 4 bases lying between them. The CDR3 spells CASSQEANYGYTF. The CDR3 DNA follows: TGTGCCAGCAGCCAAGAGGCCAACTATGGCTACACCTTC. Variable domain in full (rest from reference TRBV14 and TRBJ1-2): EAGVTQFPSHSVIEKGQTVTLRCDPISGHDNLYWYRRVMGKEIKFLLHFVKESKQDESGMPNNRFLAERTGGTYSTLKVQPAELEDSGVYFCASSQEANYGYTFGSGTRLTVV.

Only a few counts were recorded for this clonotype. The chain has TRBV20-1 and TRBJ2-1, with 10 bases identical to TRBD1. The V and J ends lost 1 base and 2 bases, in that order; junction bases with no gene match: 2. CDR3 length: 15 residues. Germline-derived CDR1 and CDR2 are DFQATT and SNEGSKA (reference sequence). The CDR3 loop reads CSARGGQGPYNEQFF. CDR3 in DNA: TGCAGTGCTAGAGGGGGACAGGGGCCCTACAATGAGCAGTTCTTC.

The chain is built from TRBV16 and TRBJ1-5; 7 bases match TRBD1. This CDR3 comprises 16 residues. Trimming took 4 bases from V and 3 from J; bases not matched to a gene: 9. CDR1 and CDR2 (germline): KGHSY, FQNENV. DNA of the CDR3: TGTGCCAGCAGCCTAATCGGGACAGACTACAATCAGCCCCAGCATTTT. Encoded protein: CASSLIGTDYNQPQHF.

CDR3 amino acids: CASSETGTSIVETQYF. The CDR3 DNA follows: TGTGCCAGCAGTGAAACCGGGACTAGCATCGTAGAGACCCAGTACTTC. The rearrangement links TRBV2 to TRBJ2-5; TRBD2 agrees at 9 bases. The CDR3 contains 16 residues. The germline V gene has CDR1 SNHLY and CDR2 FYNNEI. J was trimmed by 4 bases and V by 2 bases; bases with no gene match: 8.